Presented here are 22 T cell receptor beta chains from one specimen sequenced in a study of cytomegalovirus exposure and HLA in healthy donors. PCR primers comprised 60 Vbeta and 13 Jbeta primers. Assay: immunoSEQ multiplex PCR; the TCRdb copy retains only in-frame clones and omits some. In the table there are 100,000 to 150,000 clones, 77% of which are singletons. Sequenced input: PBMCs. Receptors were obtained from a human donor in good health.

The rearrangement links TRBV19 to TRBJ2-7; 7 positions match TRBD2. CDR1 is LNHDA, CDR2 SQIVND, per germline (reference sequence). This CDR3 has 16 residues. J gave up 2 bases and V 5 bases, and 12 bases lay outside the gene matches. DNA of the CDR3: TGTGCCAGTAGTCCCCAAGGACCAGCGGGAACCTACGAGCAGTACTTC. Its translation: CASSPQGPAGTYEQYF.

This chain links TRBV27 with TRBJ1-1, with 7 bases matching TRBD1. This CDR3 has 15 residues. Per the germline V gene, CDR1 is MNHEY and CDR2 is SMNVEV (reference sequence). V gave up 6 bases and J gave up 1 base; unmatched junction bases: 8. The CDR3, as DNA: TGTGCCAGCAGCCTGACAGGGTTATCGAACACTGAAGCTTTCTTT. This codes for CASSLTGLSNTEAFF.

This clone was picked up a small number of times. The V gene is TRBV18, the J gene TRBJ2-7; 7 bases agree with TRBD1. The V and J ends lost 2 bases and 0 bases, in that order; junction bases with no gene match: 4. Per germline, CDR1 KGHSH and CDR2 LQKENI. The CDR3 is 15 amino acids. CDR3 sequence reads: CASSPTGTDSYEQYF. CDR3 nucleotides: TGTGCCAGCTCACCAACCGGGACAGACTCCTACGAGCAGTACTTC.

This clone was detected once. This chain joins TRBV28 and TRBJ2-5; D is undetermined. The last part of the DNA fits TRBJ2-7 better; the J call may be wrong. Germline V gene sequence: CDR1 MDHEN, CDR2 SYDVKM. The CDR3 has 13 amino acids. The CDR3 sequence is CASSSHTSYEQYF. CDR3 nucleotide sequence: TGTGCCAGCAGTTCGCATACTTCCTACGAGCAGTACTTC.

This clone was seen a handful of times. V gene TRBV19 combines with J gene TRBJ2-7; the D gene is possibly TRBD1 (5 bases). The CDR3 loop spans 17 amino acids. Between the trimmed V and J ends, which lost 3 bases and 3 bases, there was a span of 21 bases. Germline-derived CDR1 and CDR2 are LNHDA and SQIVND (reference sequence). The CDR3 sequence: CASSISGLQEPFYEQYF. The DNA for the CDR3 is TGTGCCAGTAGTATCTCAGGGCTACAGGAACCCTTCTACGAGCAGTACTTC.

J is TRBJ1-1 and V is TRBV5-1; 10 bases are a match to TRBD1. Germline V gene sequence: CDR1 SGHRS, CDR2 YFSETQ. The V and J ends lost 4 bases and 4 bases, in that order; junction bases with no gene match: 4. The CDR3 spans 14 residues. Here the CDR3 reads CASSATGGGTEAFF. The CDR3 region has the DNA TGCGCCAGCAGCGCGACAGGGGGCGGCACTGAAGCTTTCTTT.

The rearrangement uses TRBV9 and TRBJ2-3; 8 bases are a match to TRBD2. J was trimmed by 3 bases and V by 0 bases; bases with no gene match: 6. This CDR3 contains 16 residues. From germline, CDR1 is SGDLS and CDR2 YYNGEE. The CDR3 sequence is CASSVAASGRTDTQYF. The CDR3, as DNA: TGTGCCAGCAGCGTAGCGGCCAGCGGGAGAACAGATACGCAGTATTTT.

This chain connects TRBV7-9 to TRBJ1-1, with 10 bases matching TRBD1. With 4 bases clipped from V and 2 bases from J, the junction kept 4 bases outside the gene matches. This CDR3 comprises 15 residues. Germline CDR1 reads SEHNR; CDR2 reads FQNEAQ (reference sequence). In DNA form, the CDR3 reads TGTGCCAGCAGCTCAGACAGGGGGCAAAACACTGAAGCTTTCTTT. It translates to CASSSDRGQNTEAFF.

V usage is TRBV28 and J usage is TRBJ2-5; TRBD2 matches at 7 bases. V lost 6 bases and J lost 2; bases outside the gene matches: 15. Germline loops: CDR1 MDHEN, CDR2 SYDVKM. This CDR3 comprises 17 residues. CDR3 nucleotide sequence: TGTGCCAGCAGCGTTGGCCGATCGGGGGGAGGGCAAGAGACCCAGTACTTC. This translates into CASSVGRSGGGQETQYF. Based on the CDR3 plus reference TRBV28 and TRBJ2-5, the full variable domain is DVKVTQSSRYLVKRTGEKVFLECVQDMDHENMFWYRQDPGLGLRLIYFSYDVKMKEKGDIPEGYSVSREKKERFSLILESASTNQTSMYLCASSVGRSGGGQETQYFGPGTRLLVL.

This clone was counted between two and nine times. The chain recombines TRBV16 with TRBJ1-5; possibly TRBD1 for D (5 bases). CDR3 length equals 15 residues. Trimming cost V 0 bases and J 2 bases, with 8 bases left between them. Germline V gene data show CDR1 as KGHSY and CDR2 as FQNENV. CDR3 sequence reads: CASSQSQGGNQPQHF. Written as DNA, the CDR3 is TGTGCCAGCAGCCAATCCCAGGGTGGCAATCAGCCCCAGCATTTT.

The CDR3: CASSQEGPVTEAFF. The CDR3, as DNA: TGCGCCAGCAGCCAAGAGGGGCCTGTCACTGAAGCTTTCTTT. The chain has TRBV4-1 and TRBJ1-1, with D possibly being TRBD1 (5 bases). V was trimmed by 0 bases and J by 4 bases, leaving 9 bases between them. The CDR3 covers 14 residues. CDR1 MGHRA and CDR2 YSYEKL come from the germline V gene.

This clone was recorded a few times. The genes are TRBV10-3 and TRBJ2-5, with 9 bases lining up with TRBD1. The germline gives CDR1 ENHRY, CDR2 SYGVKD. This CDR3 has 15 amino acids. Losses at the gene ends were 6 bases for V and 5 bases for J; bases not matched to a gene: 10. The CDR3 loop reads CAISATGGLKETQYF. Written as DNA, the CDR3 is TGTGCCATCAGCGCTACAGGGGGCTTGAAGGAGACCCAGTACTTC.

The CDR3 DNA reads as TGTGCCAGCAGCTTAGCCCTAGCGGGACAAGAGACCCAGTACTTC. The encoded protein is CASSLALAGQETQYF. This chain links TRBV7-2 with TRBJ2-5; 9 nucleotides agree with TRBD2. CDR3 length: 15 residues. V shed 0 bases and J 2 bases; nucleotides not matched to a gene: 1. In germline, CDR1 is SGHTA, CDR2 FQGNSA.

This clone came up a few times. The J gene is TRBJ2-2, the V gene TRBV11-3, with 7 bases identical to TRBD1. Germline trimming cut 11 bases from V and 7 bases from J; bases unmatched to any gene: 7. The germline V gene encodes CDR1 SGHNT and CDR2 YENEEA. CDR3 length equals 12 residues. CDR3 DNA sequence: TGTGCCTCTGGGACAGACCTCGGGGAGCTGTTTTTT. It specifies CASGTDLGELFF.

The chain is built from TRBV5-1 and TRBJ2-1, with 12 bases that match TRBD2. Germline V lookup: CDR1 SGHRS, CDR2 YFSETQ. The CDR3 loop spans 15 amino acids. The V gene end was trimmed by 4 bases and the J gene end by 10 bases; junction bases not matched to a gene: 9. CDR3 sequence: CASSLLPGTSGEQFF. The CDR3 nucleotides read TGCGCCAGCAGCCTCCTACCCGGGACTAGCGGGGAGCAGTTCTTC.

The genes are TRBV10-3 and TRBJ1-1; 7 bases align to TRBD1. CDR3 length: 14 residues. Trimming removed 6 bases from V and 11 bases from J; junction bases left unmatched: 15. Germline CDR1 ENHRY, CDR2 SYGVKD. Here the CDR3 reads CAIRGTENTPVAFF. The CDR3 coding sequence is TGTGCCATCAGGGGGACAGAGAATACCCCAGTGGCTTTCTTT.

V is TRBV27 and J is TRBJ1-2; unclear D gene. V lost 0 bases and J lost 4, with 9 bases in between. CDR1 and CDR2 from the germline V gene are MNHEY and SMNVEV (reference sequence). The CDR3 has 14 amino acids. DNA of the CDR3: TGTGCCAGCAGTTTATCTCCCCGAGTCTATGGCTACACCTTC. This translates into CASSLSPRVYGYTF.

This chain joins TRBV7-9 and TRBJ2-1; 11 bases map to TRBD2. J was trimmed by 8 bases and V by 5 bases; bases with no gene match: 5. The V gene's germline CDR1 is SEHNR and CDR2 FQNEAQ (reference sequence). The CDR3 is 14 residues long. CDR3 sequence reads: CASSLSGRAYEQFF. For the CDR3, the DNA is TGTGCCAGCAGCCTTAGCGGGAGGGCATATGAGCAGTTCTTC.

The chain combines TRBV7-9 with TRBJ1-6, with TRBD1 identical over 7 bases. With V trimmed by 5 bases and J by 0 bases, 13 bases remained unmatched. The CDR3 sequence is 19 residues long. The germline V gene encodes CDR1 SEHNR and CDR2 FQNEAQ (reference sequence). The CDR3 spells CASSLGTVSISSYNSPLHF. CDR3 sequence (DNA): TGTGCCAGCAGCCTTGGGACAGTTTCTATTAGCTCCTATAATTCACCCCTCCACTTT.

The chain joins TRBV10-3 to TRBJ2-7; no definite D call. This CDR3 is 14 amino acids long. The germline V and J ends were trimmed by 10 bases and 6 bases, with 22 bases remaining between them. Germline values: CDR1 ENHRY, CDR2 SYGVKD. The CDR3 loop reads CATGSQLVDSEQYF. The CDR3 DNA is TGTGCCACAGGAAGCCAGCTTGTCGATAGCGAGCAGTACTTC.

In its sample, this clone was seen a few times. This chain connects TRBV28 to TRBJ2-1; 12 nucleotides agree with TRBD2. CDR3 length: 16 residues. Germline CDR1 and CDR2: MDHEN and SYDVKM. V lost 3 bases and J lost 6; bases outside the gene matches: 6. CDR3 loop: CASSFSTSGSSNEQFF. The CDR3 coding sequence is TGTGCCAGCAGTTTCTCGACTAGCGGGAGTAGCAATGAGCAGTTCTTC.

The chain has TRBV27 and TRBJ2-7; weak D call: TRBD1 (5 bases). There are 15 residues in the CDR3. CDR1 is MNHEY and CDR2 is SMNVEV in the germline V gene (reference sequence). With 2 bases removed from V and 4 bases from J, the gap between germline ends came to 15 bases. CDR3 residues: CASSLDGSGLYEQYF. As DNA, the CDR3 is TGTGCCAGCAGTTTAGATGGCTCAGGGCTGTACGAGCAGTACTTC.